Listed below are T cell receptor beta chains from one sample, sequenced in a study of identical twins. TCRdb used MiXCR to reprocess the 5' RACE reads, holding one entry per CDR3 protein. The sample yields 350,000 or so distinct CDR3 sequences, about 12% seen once. The data also belong to a second study, concerning yellow fever vaccine responses in identical twins.

The sequenced sample consisted of CD8+ T cells sorted from blood. These receptors originate from a woman aged 18-29 years in good health. Each CDR3 is given with its conserved first and last residue. The order of the fields is D gene, V gene, J gene, clone size, CDR3 protein, CDR3 DNA. D genes are given only for firm matches. Not every row has a clone size; where given, it reads once, few, many or a size class.

d_gene: .; v_gene: TRBV7-9; j_gene: TRBJ1-1; abundance: many; CDR3aa: CASSYREQGNTEAFF; CDR3nt: TGTGCCAGCAGCTACAGAGAACAGGGGAACACTGAAGCTTTCTTT
d_gene: .; v_gene: TRBV5-1; j_gene: TRBJ2-7; abundance: .; CDR3aa: CASSLELAGDYEQYF; CDR3nt: TGCGCCAGCAGCTTGGAGCTAGCAGGGGACTACGAGCAGTACTTC
d_gene: TRBD2; v_gene: TRBV3-1; j_gene: TRBJ2-1; abundance: .; CDR3aa: CASSPWGTSSYNEQFF; CDR3nt: TGTGCCAGCAGCCCTTGGGGGACTAGCTCCTACAATGAGCAGTTCTTC
d_gene: .; v_gene: TRBV12-3/TRBV12-4; j_gene: TRBJ1-2; abundance: few; CDR3aa: CASSFGLTNYGYTF; CDR3nt: TGTGCCAGCAGTTTTGGGCTAACTAACTATGGCTACACCTTC
d_gene: .; v_gene: TRBV27; j_gene: TRBJ2-1; abundance: few; CDR3aa: CASSLGTNYDEQFF; CDR3nt: TGTGCCAGCAGTTTGGGGACAAACTACGATGAGCAGTTCTTC
d_gene: .; v_gene: TRBV5-5; j_gene: TRBJ1-1; abundance: .; CDR3aa: CASIPGTTNTEAFF; CDR3nt: TGTGCCAGCATCCCCGGGACAACGAACACTGAAGCTTTCTTT
d_gene: .; v_gene: TRBV6-1; j_gene: TRBJ1-2; abundance: many; CDR3aa: CASRDSYGYTF; CDR3nt: TGTGCCAGCAGGGACAGCTATGGCTACACCTTC
d_gene: TRBD2; v_gene: TRBV18; j_gene: TRBJ2-1; abundance: .; CDR3aa: CASSPTSGGLYNEQFF; CDR3nt: TGTGCCAGCTCACCGACTAGCGGGGGCCTCTACAATGAGCAGTTCTTC
d_gene: .; v_gene: TRBV7-9; j_gene: TRBJ1-4; abundance: few; CDR3aa: CASSIGREKLFF; CDR3nt: TGTGCCAGCAGCATCGGGAGGGAAAAACTGTTTTTT
d_gene: TRBD2; v_gene: TRBV24-1; j_gene: TRBJ2-3; abundance: few; CDR3aa: CATSDPSGSGTDTQYF; CDR3nt: TGTGCCACCAGTGACCCTAGCGGGTCGGGCACAGATACGCAGTATTTT
d_gene: .; v_gene: TRBV4-2; j_gene: TRBJ2-7; abundance: few; CDR3aa: CASSQEGRGSYEQYF; CDR3nt: TGTGCCAGCAGCCAAGAGGGTAGGGGCTCCTACGAGCAGTACTTC
d_gene: TRBD1; v_gene: TRBV15; j_gene: TRBJ2-7; abundance: .; CDR3aa: CATSGRQGYEQYF; CDR3nt: TGTGCCACCAGCGGGAGACAGGGTTACGAGCAGTACTTC
d_gene: TRBD2; v_gene: TRBV6-1; j_gene: TRBJ2-1; abundance: .; CDR3aa: CASSRTSGGSNEQFF; CDR3nt: TGTGCCAGCAGTCGGACTAGCGGGGGGTCCAATGAGCAGTTCTTC
d_gene: TRBD1; v_gene: TRBV11-2; j_gene: TRBJ2-7; abundance: .; CDR3aa: CASSLYQRQGIPYEQYF; CDR3nt: TGTGCCAGCAGCCTATACCAACGACAGGGTATACCCTACGAGCAGTACTTC
d_gene: .; v_gene: TRBV29-1; j_gene: TRBJ2-2; abundance: few; CDR3aa: CSASGGDTGELFF; CDR3nt: TGCAGCGCTAGTGGGGGTGACACCGGGGAGCTGTTTTTT
d_gene: TRBD2; v_gene: TRBV3-1; j_gene: TRBJ2-1; abundance: .; CDR3aa: CASSQGGGTRVNNEQFF; CDR3nt: TGTGCCAGCAGCCAAGGCGGAGGGACTAGGGTTAACAATGAGCAGTTCTTC
d_gene: TRBD2; v_gene: TRBV27; j_gene: TRBJ2-1; abundance: few; CDR3aa: CASSSPVTSGNNEQFF; CDR3nt: TGTGCCAGCAGTAGTCCGGTGACTAGCGGGAACAATGAGCAGTTCTTC
d_gene: .; v_gene: TRBV4-1; j_gene: TRBJ2-2; abundance: .; CDR3aa: CASSHFITTISTGELFF; CDR3nt: TGCGCCAGCAGCCACTTCATAACTACGATTTCGACCGGGGAGCTGTTTTTT
d_gene: .; v_gene: TRBV20-1; j_gene: TRBJ2-7; abundance: .; CDR3aa: CSARTGVHEQYF; CDR3nt: TGCAGTGCTAGAACCGGAGTCCACGAGCAGTACTTC
d_gene: .; v_gene: TRBV28; j_gene: TRBJ2-7; abundance: few; CDR3aa: CASSLWAGNYEQYF; CDR3nt: TGTGCCAGCAGTTTATGGGCAGGGAACTACGAGCAGTACTTC
d_gene: .; v_gene: TRBV2; j_gene: TRBJ1-5; abundance: few; CDR3aa: CASTRGSNQPQHF; CDR3nt: TGTGCCAGCACCAGGGGTAGCAATCAGCCCCAGCATTTT
d_gene: .; v_gene: TRBV20-1; j_gene: TRBJ1-4; abundance: .; CDR3aa: CSAIGGAILFF; CDR3nt: TGCAGTGCTATAGGCGGGGCAATACTGTTTTTT
d_gene: .; v_gene: TRBV21-1; j_gene: TRBJ2-7; abundance: .; CDR3aa: CASSKRGTGTGYGEQYF; CDR3nt: TGTGCCAGCAGCAAAAGGGGGACCGGGACAGGGTATGGCGAGCAGTACTTC